This T cell receptor beta chain was obtained from a study of Ad26.COV2.S vaccination and SARS-CoV-2 variants. Points on this clone: Its antigen is undetermined.

Study results and limitations: People given the vaccine had a wider spike-specific TCR breadth than placebo recipients did. Following vaccination, spike-specific CD8+ and CD4+ T cell responses reportedly exhibited substantial breadth.

Measured with immunoSEQ multiplex PCR; TCRdb has only the in-frame clones, and not every one. The sample has 180,000 or so clones; around nine tenths are singletons. The material was peripheral blood, obtained after recovery from COVID-19. The receptor was isolated from a human donor who had recovered from COVID-19.

The CDR3 coding sequence is TGTGCCAGCGCCCCAGGGGGCGGAATCCCTAACTATGGCTACACCTTC. Residues: CASAPGGGIPNYGYTF. The rearrangement joins TRBV9 to TRBJ1-2, with TRBD1 matching 8 bases. This CDR3 is built from 16 residues. The V segment lost 7 bases and the J segment 0 bases; nucleotides outside the gene matches: 11. The germline V gene has CDR1 SGDLS and CDR2 YYNGEE. Combining the CDR3 with reference TRBV9 and TRBJ1-2 gives the whole variable domain DSGVTQTPKHLITATGQRVTLRCSPRSGDLSVYWYQQSLDQGLQFLIQYYNGEERAKGNILERFSAQQFPDLHSELNLSSLELGDSALYFCASAPGGGIPNYGYTFGSGTRLTVV.